The clone carrying this T cell receptor beta chain showed up many times. This specimen comes from a study of T-cell reconstitution after alpha-beta-depleted transplantation in children. Unique molecular identifiers were incorporated when the TCRbeta library was constructed. TCRdb re-analysed the PCR reads in MiXCR, keeping a single row per CDR3 protein. The repertoire holds 150,000 to 200,000 distinct CDR3 sequences, with more than 14% as singletons. The CDR3 spans 13 residues. Germline loops: CDR1 SQVTM, CDR2 ANQGSEA. Trimming shortened V by 3 bases and J by 7 bases, and 12 bases separated the two germline ends.

The TCR sequence derives from a human donor who donated a stem cell graft to a child with acute lymphoblastic leukemia. This chain joins TRBV29-1 and TRBJ1-4, with D perhaps matching TRBD1 (5 bases). The sample consisted of PBMCs from the stem cell graft donor, taken from the stem cell graft. The CDR3: CSVDQGGTEKLFF. In nucleotides, the CDR3 is TGCAGCGTTGACCAGGGAGGGACTGAAAAACTGTTTTTT.